This T cell receptor (beta chain) was identified in a study of T cell responses to AZD1222 COVID-19 vaccine. This clone is a singleton in its sample. What it binds is unknown. Clones were sequenced by immunoSEQ multiplex PCR, and TCRdb holds only the in-frame ones, with some missing. The sample carries roughly 120,000 clones, almost 95% recorded once. Overall study results and limits: Seropositive status at baseline applied to only six AZD1222 recipients. The reported proportion of spike-specific TCRs targeting unmutated variant regions was nearly half. Most donors were white British, females outnumbered males, and clonal diversity was possibly underestimated.

Germline V gene sequence: CDR1 SGDLS, CDR2 YYNGEE. The CDR3 totals 13 residues. Trimming took 0 bases from V and 5 from J, leaving 5 bases between them. This clonotype was obtained from an adult who received the AZD1222 COVID-19 vaccine. This chain uses TRBV9 with TRBJ2-2, with D unresolved. The input for sequencing was peripheral blood, taken 28 days after the second AZD1222 dose. The DNA for the CDR3 is TGTGCCAGCAGCGTAGATCTTACCGGGGAGCTGTTTTTT. Its protein product is CASSVDLTGELFF.